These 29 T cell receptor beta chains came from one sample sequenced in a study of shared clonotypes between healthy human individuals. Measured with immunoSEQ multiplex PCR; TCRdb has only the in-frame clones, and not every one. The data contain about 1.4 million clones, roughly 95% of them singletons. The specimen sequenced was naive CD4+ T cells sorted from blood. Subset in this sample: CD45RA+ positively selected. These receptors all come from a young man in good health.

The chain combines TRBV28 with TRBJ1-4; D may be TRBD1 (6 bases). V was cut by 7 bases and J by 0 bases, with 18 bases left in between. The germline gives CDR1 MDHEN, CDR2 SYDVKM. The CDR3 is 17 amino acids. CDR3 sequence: CASNEGGDRTTNEKLFF. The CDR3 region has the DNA TGTGCCAGCAACGAAGGGGGGGACCGTACAACTAATGAAAAACTGTTTTTT.

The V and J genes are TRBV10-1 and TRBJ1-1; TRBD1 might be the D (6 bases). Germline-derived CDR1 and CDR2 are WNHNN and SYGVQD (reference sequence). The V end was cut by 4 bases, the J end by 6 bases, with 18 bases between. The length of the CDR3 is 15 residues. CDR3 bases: TGCGCCAGCAGTGCCCTGACAGGTCAGTGGGCTGAAGCTTTCTTT. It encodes CASSALTGQWAEAFF.

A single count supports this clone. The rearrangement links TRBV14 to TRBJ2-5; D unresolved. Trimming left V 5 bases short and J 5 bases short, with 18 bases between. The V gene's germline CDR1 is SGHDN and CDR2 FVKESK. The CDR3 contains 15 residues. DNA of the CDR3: TGTGCCAGCAGCAAGAAAGTAGGAGTTTTGGAGACCCAGTACTTC. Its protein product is CASSKKVGVLETQYF.

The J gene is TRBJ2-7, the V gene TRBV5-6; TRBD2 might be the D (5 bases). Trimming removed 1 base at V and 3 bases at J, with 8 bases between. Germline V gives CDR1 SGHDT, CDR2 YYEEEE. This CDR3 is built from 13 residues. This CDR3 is CASSLFGGYEQYF. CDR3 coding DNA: TGTGCCAGCAGCTTGTTCGGAGGCTACGAGCAGTACTTC.

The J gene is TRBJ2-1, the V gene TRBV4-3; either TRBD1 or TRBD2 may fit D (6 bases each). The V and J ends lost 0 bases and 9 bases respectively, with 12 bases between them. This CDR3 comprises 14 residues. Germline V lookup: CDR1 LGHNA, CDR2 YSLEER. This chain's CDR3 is CASSQEGGLFEQFF. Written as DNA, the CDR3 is TGCGCCAGCAGCCAAGAAGGGGGACTGTTTGAGCAGTTCTTC.

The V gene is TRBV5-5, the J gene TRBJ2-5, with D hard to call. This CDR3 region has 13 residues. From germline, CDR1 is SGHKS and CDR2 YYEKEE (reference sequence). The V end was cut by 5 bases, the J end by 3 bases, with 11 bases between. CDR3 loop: CASSQQRKETQYF. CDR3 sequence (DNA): TGTGCCAGCAGTCAACAGAGAAAAGAGACCCAGTACTTC. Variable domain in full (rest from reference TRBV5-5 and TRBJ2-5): DAGVTQSPTHLIKTRGQQVTLRCSPISGHKSVSWYQQVLGQGPQFIFQYYEKEERGRGNFPDRFSARQFPNYSSELNVNALLLGDSALYLCASSQQRKETQYFGPGTRLLVL.

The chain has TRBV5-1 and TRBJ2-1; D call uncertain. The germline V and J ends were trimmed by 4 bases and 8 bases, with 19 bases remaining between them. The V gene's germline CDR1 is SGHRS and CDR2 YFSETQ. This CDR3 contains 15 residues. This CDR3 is CASSRDQPKLDEQFF. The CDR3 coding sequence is TGCGCCAGCAGCCGAGACCAACCAAAACTCGATGAGCAGTTCTTC.

The CDR3 DNA is TGTGCCAGCAGCTTGGAAAGGGCGAACACTGAAGCTTTCTTT. It is translated as CASSLERANTEAFF. This sequence joins TRBV7-2 and TRBJ1-1; D is unresolved. The CDR3 consists of 14 residues. The V end was cut by 3 bases, the J end by 1 base, with 9 bases between. Looked up from germline, CDR1 is SGHTA and CDR2 is FQGNSA.

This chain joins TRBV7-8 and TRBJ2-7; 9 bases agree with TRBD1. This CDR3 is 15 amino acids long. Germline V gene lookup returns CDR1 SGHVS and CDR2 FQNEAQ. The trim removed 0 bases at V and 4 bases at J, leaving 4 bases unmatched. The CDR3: CASSLALQGAYEQYF. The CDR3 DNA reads TGTGCCAGCAGCTTAGCACTACAGGGGGCTTACGAGCAGTACTTC.

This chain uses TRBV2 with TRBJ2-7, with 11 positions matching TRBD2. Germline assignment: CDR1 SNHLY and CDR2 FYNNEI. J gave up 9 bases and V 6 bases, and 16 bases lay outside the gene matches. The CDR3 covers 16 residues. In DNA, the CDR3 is TGTGCCAGCAGATCACTAGCGGGAGAAGGGCCGTCGAGGCAGTACTTC. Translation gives CASRSLAGEGPSRQYF.

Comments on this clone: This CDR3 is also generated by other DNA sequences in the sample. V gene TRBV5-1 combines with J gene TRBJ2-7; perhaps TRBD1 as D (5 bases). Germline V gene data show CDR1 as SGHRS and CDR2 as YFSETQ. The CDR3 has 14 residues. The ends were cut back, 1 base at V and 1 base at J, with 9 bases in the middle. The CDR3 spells CASSLIPGSYEQYF. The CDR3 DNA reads TGCGCCAGCAGCTTGATCCCAGGGTCCTACGAGCAGTACTTC.

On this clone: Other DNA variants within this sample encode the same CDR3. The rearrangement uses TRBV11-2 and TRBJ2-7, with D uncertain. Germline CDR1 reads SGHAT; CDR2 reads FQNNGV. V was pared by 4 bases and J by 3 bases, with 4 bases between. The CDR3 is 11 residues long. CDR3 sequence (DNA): TGTGCCAGCAGCTCCAGCTACGAGCAGTACTTC. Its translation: CASSSSYEQYF.

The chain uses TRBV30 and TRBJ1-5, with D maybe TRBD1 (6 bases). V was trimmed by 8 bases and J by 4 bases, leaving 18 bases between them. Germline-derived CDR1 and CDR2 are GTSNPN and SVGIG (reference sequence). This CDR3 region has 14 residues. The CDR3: CASGQSLLNQPQHF. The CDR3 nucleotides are TGTGCCAGCGGACAGAGCCTCCTTAATCAGCCCCAGCATTTT.

In DNA, the CDR3 is TGCGCCAGCAGCCAAGCCCCTCGAGGAGGGGTAGTTACTCAGCCCCAGCATTTT. Its translation: CASSQAPRGGVVTQPQHF. This rearrangement joins TRBV4-1 to TRBJ1-5; D perhaps matches TRBD1 (5 bases). The V and J ends lost 1 base and 6 bases respectively, with 22 bases between them. Germline V CDR1 and CDR2: MGHRA, YSYEKL. CDR3 length: 18 residues.

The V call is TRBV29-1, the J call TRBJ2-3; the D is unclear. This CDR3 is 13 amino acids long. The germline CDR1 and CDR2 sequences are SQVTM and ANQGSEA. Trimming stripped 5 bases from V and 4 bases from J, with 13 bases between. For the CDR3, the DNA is TGCAGCGTTTCCCCCTCGGCAGCAGATACGCAGTATTTT. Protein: CSVSPSAADTQYF.

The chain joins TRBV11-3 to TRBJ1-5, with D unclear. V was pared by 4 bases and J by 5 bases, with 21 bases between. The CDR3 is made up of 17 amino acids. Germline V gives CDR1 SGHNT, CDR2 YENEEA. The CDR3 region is CASSCQALGPGHQPQHF. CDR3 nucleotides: TGTGCCAGCAGCTGTCAAGCGTTGGGTCCTGGGCATCAGCCCCAGCATTTT.

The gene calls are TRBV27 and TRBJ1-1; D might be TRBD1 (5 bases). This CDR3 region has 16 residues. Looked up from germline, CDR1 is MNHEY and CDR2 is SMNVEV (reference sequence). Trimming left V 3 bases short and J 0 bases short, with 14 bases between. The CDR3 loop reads CASSFDRDLMNTEAFF. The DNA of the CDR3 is TGTGCCAGCAGTTTTGACCGGGACTTGATGAACACTGAAGCTTTCTTT.

The CDR3 spells CASSLGIRGETQYF. The DNA for the CDR3 is TGCGCCAGCAGCTTGGGAATACGGGGGGAGACCCAGTACTTC. The chain recombines TRBV5-1 with TRBJ2-5; D might be TRBD2 (6 bases). V lost 0 bases and J 5 bases, leaving 11 bases between the germline ends. The CDR3 is made up of 14 amino acids. Per germline, CDR1 SGHRS and CDR2 YFSETQ.

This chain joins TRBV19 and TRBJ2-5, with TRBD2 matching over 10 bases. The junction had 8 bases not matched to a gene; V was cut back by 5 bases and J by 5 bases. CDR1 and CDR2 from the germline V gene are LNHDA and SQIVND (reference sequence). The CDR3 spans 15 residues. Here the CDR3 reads CASSDVNSGRETQYF. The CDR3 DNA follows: TGTGCCAGTAGTGATGTAAATAGCGGGAGGGAGACCCAGTACTTC. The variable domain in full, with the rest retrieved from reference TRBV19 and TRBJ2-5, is DGGITQSPKYLFRKEGQNVTLSCEQNLNHDAMYWYRQDPGQGLRLIYYSQIVNDFQKGDIAEGYSVSREKKESFPLTVTSAQKNPTAFYLCASSDVNSGRETQYFGPGTRLLVL.

In DNA, the CDR3 is TGCGCCAGCAGGCGTCAGGCCGGCGCCGGGGAGCTGTTTTTT. This translates into CASRRQAGAGELFF. The rearrangement links TRBV4-1 to TRBJ2-2; D ambiguous. The germline V gene encodes CDR1 MGHRA and CDR2 YSYEKL. V was pared by 6 bases and J by 6 bases, with 14 bases between. CDR3 size: 14 residues.

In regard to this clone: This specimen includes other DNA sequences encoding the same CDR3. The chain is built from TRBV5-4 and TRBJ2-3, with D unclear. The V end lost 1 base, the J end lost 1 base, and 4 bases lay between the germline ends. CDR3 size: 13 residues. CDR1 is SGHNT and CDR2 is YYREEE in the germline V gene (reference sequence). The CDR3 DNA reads TGTGCCAGCAGCTTGCGGGGCACAGATACGCAGTATTTT. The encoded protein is CASSLRGTDTQYF. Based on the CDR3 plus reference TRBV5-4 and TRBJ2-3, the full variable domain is ETGVTQSPTHLIKTRGQQVTLRCSSQSGHNTVSWYQQALGQGPQFIFQYYREEENGRGNFPPRFSGLQFPNYSSELNVNALELDDSALYLCASSLRGTDTQYFGPGTRLTVL.

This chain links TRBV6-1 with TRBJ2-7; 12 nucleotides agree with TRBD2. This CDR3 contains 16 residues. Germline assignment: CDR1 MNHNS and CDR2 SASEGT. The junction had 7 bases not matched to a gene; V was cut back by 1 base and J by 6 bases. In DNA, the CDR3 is TGTGCCAGCAGTGAAGTACCCCCGGGACTAGCGGGCGAGCAGTACTTC. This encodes CASSEVPPGLAGEQYF.

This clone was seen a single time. CDR3 bases: TGTGCCAGCAGCTTGGATGGGGATCTGACTGAAGCTTTCTTT. Translating gives CASSLDGDLTEAFF. V gene TRBV5-5 combines with J gene TRBJ1-1; D remains unclear. CDR1 and CDR2 from the germline V gene are SGHKS and YYEKEE (reference sequence). V was shortened by 0 bases and J by 5 bases, with 11 bases between the two germline ends. This CDR3 comprises 14 residues.

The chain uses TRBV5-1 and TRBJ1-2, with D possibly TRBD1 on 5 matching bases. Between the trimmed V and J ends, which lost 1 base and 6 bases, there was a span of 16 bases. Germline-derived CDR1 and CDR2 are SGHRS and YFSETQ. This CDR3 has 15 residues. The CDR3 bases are TGCGCCAGCAGCTTGCTAACAGGTTTCACAGATGGCTACACCTTC. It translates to CASSLLTGFTDGYTF.

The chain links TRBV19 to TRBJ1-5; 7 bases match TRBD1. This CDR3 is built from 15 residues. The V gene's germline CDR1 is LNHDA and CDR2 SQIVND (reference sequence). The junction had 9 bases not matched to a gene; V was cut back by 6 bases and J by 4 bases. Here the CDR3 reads CASRTGQLMNQPQHF. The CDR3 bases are TGTGCCAGTAGAACGGGACAGCTGATGAATCAGCCCCAGCATTTT.

CDR3 protein: CSVEDRKGPKDEQYF. CDR3 DNA: TGCAGCGTTGAAGATCGGAAGGGTCCTAAGGACGAGCAGTACTTC. The chain is built from TRBV29-1 and TRBJ2-7; unclear D gene. Germline V gives CDR1 SQVTM, CDR2 ANQGSEA. Deletions cut 0 bases from V and 5 bases from J, with 17 bases between. The CDR3 has 15 residues.

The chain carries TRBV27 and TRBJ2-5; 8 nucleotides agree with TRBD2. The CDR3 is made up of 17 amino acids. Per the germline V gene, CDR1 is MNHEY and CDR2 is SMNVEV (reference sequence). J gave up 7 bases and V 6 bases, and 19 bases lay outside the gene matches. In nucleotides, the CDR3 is TGTGCCAGCAGCCAAATAGCGGGATCACTCCCCGGCTCGACCCAGTACTTC. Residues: CASSQIAGSLPGSTQYF.

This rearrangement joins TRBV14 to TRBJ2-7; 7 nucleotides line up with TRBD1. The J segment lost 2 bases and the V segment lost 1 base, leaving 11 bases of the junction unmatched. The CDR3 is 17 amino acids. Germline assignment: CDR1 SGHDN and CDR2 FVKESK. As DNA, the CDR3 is TGTGCCAGCAGCCAAGTAGAGAGGGGGCGGTGGACCTACGAGCAGTACTTC. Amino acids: CASSQVERGRWTYEQYF.

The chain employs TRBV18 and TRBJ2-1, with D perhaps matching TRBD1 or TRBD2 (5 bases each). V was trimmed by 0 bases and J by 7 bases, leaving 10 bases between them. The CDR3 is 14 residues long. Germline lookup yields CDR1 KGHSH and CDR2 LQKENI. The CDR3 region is CASSPPGTTNEQFF. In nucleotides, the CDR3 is TGTGCCAGCTCACCACCCGGGACGACTAATGAGCAGTTCTTC.